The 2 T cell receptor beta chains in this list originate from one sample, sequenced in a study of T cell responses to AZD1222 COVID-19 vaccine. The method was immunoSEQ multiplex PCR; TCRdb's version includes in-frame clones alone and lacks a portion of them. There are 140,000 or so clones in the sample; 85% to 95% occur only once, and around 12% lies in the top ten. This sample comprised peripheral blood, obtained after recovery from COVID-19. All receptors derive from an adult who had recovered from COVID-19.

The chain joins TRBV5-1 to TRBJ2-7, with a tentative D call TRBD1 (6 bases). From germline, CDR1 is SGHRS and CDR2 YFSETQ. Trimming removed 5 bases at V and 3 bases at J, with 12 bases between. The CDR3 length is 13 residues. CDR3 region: CASRGTSIYEQYF. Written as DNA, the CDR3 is TGCGCCAGCAGAGGGACAAGCATCTACGAGCAGTACTTC.

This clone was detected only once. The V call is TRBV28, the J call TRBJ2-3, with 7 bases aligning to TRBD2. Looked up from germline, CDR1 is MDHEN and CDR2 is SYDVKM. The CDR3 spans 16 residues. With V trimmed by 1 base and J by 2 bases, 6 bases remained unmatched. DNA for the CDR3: TGTGCCAGCAGTTTATCCAGCGGGGAGTACACAGATACGCAGTATTTT. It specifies CASSLSSGEYTDTQYF.